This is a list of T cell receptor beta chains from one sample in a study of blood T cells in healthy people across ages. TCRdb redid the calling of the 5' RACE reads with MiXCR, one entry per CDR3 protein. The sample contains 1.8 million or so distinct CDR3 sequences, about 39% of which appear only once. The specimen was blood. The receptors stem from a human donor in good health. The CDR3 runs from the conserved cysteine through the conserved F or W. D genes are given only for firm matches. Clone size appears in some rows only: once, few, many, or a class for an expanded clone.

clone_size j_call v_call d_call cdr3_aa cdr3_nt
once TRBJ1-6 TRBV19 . CASSAQQSPLHF TGTGCCAGTAGTGCCCAACAATCACCCCTCCACTTT
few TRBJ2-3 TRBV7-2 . CASSLISGSDTQYF TGTGCCAGCAGCTTAATATCAGGTTCAGATACGCAGTATTTT
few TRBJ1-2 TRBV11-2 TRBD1 CASSPIYGRGRGGYYGYTF TGTGCCAGCAGCCCGATATATGGCAGGGGGCGAGGGGGATACTATGGCTACACCTTC
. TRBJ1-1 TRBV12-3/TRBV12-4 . CASSLPSDNTEAFF TGTGCCAGCAGTTTACCCTCAGATAACACTGAAGCTTTCTTT
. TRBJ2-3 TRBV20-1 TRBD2 CSARDYQRGHTDTQYF TGCAGTGCTAGAGATTACCAGCGGGGTCACACAGATACGCAGTATTTT
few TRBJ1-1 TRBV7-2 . CASSLGGVSTEAFF TGTGCCAGCAGCTTAGGAGGGGTCTCGACTGAAGCTTTCTTT
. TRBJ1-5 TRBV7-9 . CASSLGDQPHHF TGTGCCAGCAGCTTAGGCGATCAGCCCCACCATTTT
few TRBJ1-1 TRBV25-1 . CASSGAGLTEAFF TGTGCCAGCAGTGGGGCAGGGTTGACTGAAGCTTTCTTT
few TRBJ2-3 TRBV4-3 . CASSQDMAGTDTQYF TGCGCCAGCAGCCAAGATATGGCAGGCACAGATACGCAGTATTTT
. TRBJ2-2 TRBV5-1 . CASSLNFLGRTGELFF TGCGCCAGCAGCTTGAATTTTCTGGGGAGGACCGGGGAGCTGTTTTTT
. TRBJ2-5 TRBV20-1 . CSARAIRGEETQYF TGCAGTGCTAGAGCTATAAGGGGGGAAGAGACCCAGTACTTC
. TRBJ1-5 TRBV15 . CATSRLRQTGNQPQHF TGTGCCACCAGCAGATTGAGACAGACCGGCAATCAGCCCCAGCATTTT
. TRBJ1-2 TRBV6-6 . CASSYWGQNYGYTF TGTGCCAGCAGTTACTGGGGACAAAACTATGGCTACACCTTC
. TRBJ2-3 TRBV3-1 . CASGGSSDTQYF TGTGCCAGCGGGGGGTCTTCGGATACGCAGTATTTT
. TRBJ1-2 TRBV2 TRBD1 CASRSSRQGVHGYTF TGTGCCAGCAGGTCAAGTCGACAGGGTGTCCATGGCTACACCTTC
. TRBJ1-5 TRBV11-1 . CASSQAGGYQPQHF TGTGCCAGCAGCCAGGCCGGCGGGTATCAGCCCCAGCATTTT
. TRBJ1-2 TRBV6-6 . CASSFSFTDRSYTF TGTGCCAGCAGTTTTTCTTTTACCGACAGGAGCTACACCTTC
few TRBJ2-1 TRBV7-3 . CASSKGLNNEQFF TGTGCCAGCAGCAAAGGACTGAACAATGAGCAGTTCTTC
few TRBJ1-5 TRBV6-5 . CASSHFPGQPQHF TGTGCCAGCAGTCACTTTCCCGGGCAGCCCCAGCATTTT
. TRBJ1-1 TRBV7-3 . CASSSQPLNTEAFF TGTGCCAGCAGCTCCCAGCCACTGAACACTGAAGCTTTCTTT
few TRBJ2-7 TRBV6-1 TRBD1 CASSEAETGIYEQYF TGTGCCAGCAGTGAAGCGGAGACAGGGATCTACGAGCAGTACTTC
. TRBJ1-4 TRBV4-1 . CASSPGRIPNEKLFF TGCGCCAGCAGCCCAGGCCGGATCCCTAATGAAAAACTGTTTTTT
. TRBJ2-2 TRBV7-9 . CASSPSLGDTGELFF TGTGCCAGCAGCCCGAGCCTAGGGGACACCGGGGAGCTGTTTTTT
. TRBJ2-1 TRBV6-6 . CASSYGVADEQFF TGTGCCAGCAGTTACGGAGTAGCGGATGAGCAGTTCTTC
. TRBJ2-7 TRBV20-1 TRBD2 CSARGLANSSYEQYF TGCAGTGCTAGAGGACTAGCCAACAGCTCCTACGAGCAGTACTTC
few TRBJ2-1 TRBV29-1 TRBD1 CSVERDRESKQFF TGCAGCGTTGAACGGGACAGGGAAAGCAAGCAGTTCTTC
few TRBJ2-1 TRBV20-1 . CSAREGQREQFF TGCAGTGCTAGAGAGGGACAACGTGAGCAGTTCTTC
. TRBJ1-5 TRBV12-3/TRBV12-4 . CASSFSGEQPQHF TGTGCCAGCAGTTTTTCGGGGGAACAGCCCCAGCATTTT
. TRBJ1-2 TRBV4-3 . CASSQEGTSYGYTF TGCGCCAGCAGCCAAGAGGGGACCTCCTATGGCTACACCTTC
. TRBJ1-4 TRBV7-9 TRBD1 CASSLLPDRMNEKLFF TGTGCCAGCAGCTTACTACCGGACAGGATGAATGAAAAACTGTTTTTT
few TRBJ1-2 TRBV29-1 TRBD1 CSVSGTGVDYGYTF TGCAGCGTTAGTGGGACAGGTGTAGACTATGGCTACACCTTC
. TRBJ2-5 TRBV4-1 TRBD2 CASSHASGEETQYF TGCGCCAGCAGCCATGCTAGCGGGGAAGAGACCCAGTACTTC
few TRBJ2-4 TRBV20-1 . CSARMGANREYF TGCAGTGCTAGAATGGGGGCGAATCGAGAGTACTTC
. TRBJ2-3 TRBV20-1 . CSSRWGSSTDTQYF TGCAGTTCCCGATGGGGCTCTAGCACAGATACGCAGTATTTT
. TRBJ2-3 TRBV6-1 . CASSERVGDTQYF TGTGCCAGCAGTGAACGGGTGGGAGATACGCAGTATTTT
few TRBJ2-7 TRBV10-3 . CAITVGNGPSYEQYF TGTGCCATCACAGTCGGTAACGGACCCTCCTACGAGCAGTACTTC
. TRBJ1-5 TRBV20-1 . CSARVGLGQPQHF TGCAGTGCCCGGGTGGGTTTAGGTCAGCCCCAGCATTTT
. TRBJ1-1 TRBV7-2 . CASGRVYTEAFF TGTGCCAGCGGGAGGGTGTACACTGAAGCTTTCTTT
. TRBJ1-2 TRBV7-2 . CASSLTGSNGYTF TGTGCCAGCAGCCTAACGGGGTCGAATGGCTACACCTTC
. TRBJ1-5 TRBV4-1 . CASSQTVYSNQPQHF TGCGCCAGCAGCCAAACGGTTTATAGCAATCAGCCCCAGCATTTT
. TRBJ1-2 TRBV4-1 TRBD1 CASSQADRSAYGYTF TGCGCCAGCAGCCAAGCGGACAGGAGTGCCTATGGCTACACCTTC
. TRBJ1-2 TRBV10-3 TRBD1 CAISESGTEENYGYTF TGTGCCATCAGTGAGTCCGGGACAGAAGAAAACTATGGCTACACCTTC
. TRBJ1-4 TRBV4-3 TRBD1 CASSQVGGQGEKLFF TGCGCCAGCAGCCAAGTGGGGGGACAGGGGGAAAAACTGTTTTTT
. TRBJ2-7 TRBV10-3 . CAPKCRGFYEQYF TGTGCCCCTAAGTGCAGGGGCTTCTACGAGCAGTACTTC
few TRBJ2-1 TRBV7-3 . CASSLSGADYNEQFF TGTGCCAGCAGCTTAAGCGGGGCGGACTACAATGAGCAGTTCTTC
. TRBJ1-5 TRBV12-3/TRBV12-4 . CASSFWADSNQPQHF TGTGCCAGCAGTTTCTGGGCAGATAGCAATCAGCCCCAGCATTTT
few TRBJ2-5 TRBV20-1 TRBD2 CSAYSGGEETQYF TGCAGTGCGTATAGCGGGGGAGAAGAGACCCAGTACTTC
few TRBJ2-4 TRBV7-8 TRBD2 CASSFRLAGSKNIQYF TGTGCCAGCAGCTTTCGCCTAGCGGGGTCTAAAAACATTCAGTACTTC
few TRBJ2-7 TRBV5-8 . CASSLQVFPYEQYF TGTGCCAGCAGCTTACAGGTATTTCCCTACGAGCAGTACTTC
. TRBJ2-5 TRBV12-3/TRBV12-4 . CASRGGDGHNGETQYF TGTGCCAGCAGGGGCGGGGACGGACACAACGGGGAGACCCAGTACTTC
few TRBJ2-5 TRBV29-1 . CSVVPGFQETQYF TGCAGCGTTGTCCCCGGGTTTCAAGAGACCCAGTACTTC
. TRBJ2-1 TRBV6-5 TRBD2 CASSYGAGGIDEQFF TGTGCCAGCAGTTACGGAGCGGGGGGGATCGATGAGCAGTTCTTC